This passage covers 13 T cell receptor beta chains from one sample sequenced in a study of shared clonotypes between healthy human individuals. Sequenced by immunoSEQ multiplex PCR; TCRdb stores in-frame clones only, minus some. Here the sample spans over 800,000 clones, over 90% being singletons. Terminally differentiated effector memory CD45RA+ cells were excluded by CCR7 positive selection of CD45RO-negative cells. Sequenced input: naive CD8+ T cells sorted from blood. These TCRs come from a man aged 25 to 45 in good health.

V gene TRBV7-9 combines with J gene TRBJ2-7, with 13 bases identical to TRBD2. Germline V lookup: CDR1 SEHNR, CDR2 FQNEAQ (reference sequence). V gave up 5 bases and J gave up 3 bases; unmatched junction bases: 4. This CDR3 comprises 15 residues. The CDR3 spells CASSAGLAGVYEQYF. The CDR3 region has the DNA TGTGCCAGCAGCGCCGGACTAGCGGGAGTCTACGAGCAGTACTTC.

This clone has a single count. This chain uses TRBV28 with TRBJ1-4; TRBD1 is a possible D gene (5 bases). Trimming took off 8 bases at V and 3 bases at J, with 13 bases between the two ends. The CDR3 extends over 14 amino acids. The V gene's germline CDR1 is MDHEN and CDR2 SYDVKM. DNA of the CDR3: TGTGCCAGCGGCGGGGGGTCCGCTAATGAAAAACTGTTTTTT. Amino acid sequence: CASGGGSANEKLFF.

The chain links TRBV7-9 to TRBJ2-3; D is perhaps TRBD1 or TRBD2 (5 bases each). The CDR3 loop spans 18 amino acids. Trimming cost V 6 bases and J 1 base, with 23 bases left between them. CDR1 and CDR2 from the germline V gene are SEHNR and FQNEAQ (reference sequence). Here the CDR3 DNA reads TGTGCCAGCAGACACCCGGGCGGCCAGGGAGTGGGCACAGATACGCAGTATTTT. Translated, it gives CASRHPGGQGVGTDTQYF. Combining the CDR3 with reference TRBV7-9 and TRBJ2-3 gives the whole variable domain DTGVSQNPRHKITKRGQNVTFRCDPISEHNRLYWYRQTLGQGPEFLTYFQNEAQLEKSRLLSDRFSAERPKGSFSTLEIQRTEQGDSAMYLCASRHPGGQGVGTDTQYFGPGTRLTVL.

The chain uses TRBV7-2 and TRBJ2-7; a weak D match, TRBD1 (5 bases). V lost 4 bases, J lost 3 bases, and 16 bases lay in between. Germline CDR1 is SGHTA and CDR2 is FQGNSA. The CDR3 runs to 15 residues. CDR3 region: CASSSSRTPYYEQYF. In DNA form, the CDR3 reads TGTGCCAGCAGCTCATCCCGGACACCGTACTACGAGCAGTACTTC.

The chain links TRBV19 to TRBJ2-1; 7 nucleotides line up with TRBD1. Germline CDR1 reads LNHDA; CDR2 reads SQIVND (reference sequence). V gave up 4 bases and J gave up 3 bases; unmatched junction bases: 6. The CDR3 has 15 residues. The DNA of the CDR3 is TGTGCCAGTAGTAAGGGACAGACCGGCTACAATGAGCAGTTCTTC. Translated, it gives CASSKGQTGYNEQFF.

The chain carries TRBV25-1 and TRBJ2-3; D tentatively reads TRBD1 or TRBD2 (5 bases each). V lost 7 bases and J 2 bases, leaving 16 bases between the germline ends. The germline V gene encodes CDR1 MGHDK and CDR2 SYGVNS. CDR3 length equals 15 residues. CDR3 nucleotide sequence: TGTGCCAGCAATTCCTGGGACGGTTTCACAGATACGCAGTATTTT. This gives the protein CASNSWDGFTDTQYF.

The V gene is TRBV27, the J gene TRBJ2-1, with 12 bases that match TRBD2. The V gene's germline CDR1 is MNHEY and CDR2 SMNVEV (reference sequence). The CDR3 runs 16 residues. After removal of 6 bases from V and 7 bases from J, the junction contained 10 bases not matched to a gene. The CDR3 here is CASRLLAGGPGNEQFF. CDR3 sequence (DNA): TGTGCCAGCAGGCTGCTAGCGGGAGGGCCGGGGAATGAGCAGTTCTTC.

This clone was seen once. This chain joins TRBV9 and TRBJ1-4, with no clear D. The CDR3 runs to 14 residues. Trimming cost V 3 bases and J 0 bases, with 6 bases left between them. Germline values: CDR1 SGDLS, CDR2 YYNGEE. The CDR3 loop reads CASSAGSTNEKLFF. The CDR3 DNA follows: TGTGCCAGCAGCGCAGGTTCAACTAATGAAAAACTGTTTTTT.

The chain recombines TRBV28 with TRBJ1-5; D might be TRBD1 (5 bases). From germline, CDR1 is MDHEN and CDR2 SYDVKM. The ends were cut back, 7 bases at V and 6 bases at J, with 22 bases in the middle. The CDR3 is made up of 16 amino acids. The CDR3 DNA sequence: TGTGCCAGCACCTTAGAAGCTCCAGGGACGGGTCAGCCCCAGCATTTT. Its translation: CASTLEAPGTGQPQHF.

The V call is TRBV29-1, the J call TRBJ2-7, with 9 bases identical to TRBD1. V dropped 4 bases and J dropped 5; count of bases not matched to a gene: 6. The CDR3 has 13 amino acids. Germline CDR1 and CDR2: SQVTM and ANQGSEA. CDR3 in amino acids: CSVVLTGGDEQYF. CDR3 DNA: TGCAGCGTTGTTTTGACAGGGGGTGACGAGCAGTACTTC.

CDR3 loop: CASSSVTSIVYEQYF. For the CDR3, the DNA is TGTGCCAGCAGTTCGGTGACTAGCATAGTCTACGAGCAGTACTTC. The V gene is TRBV28, the J gene TRBJ2-7, with 7 bases lining up with TRBD2. Losses at the gene ends were 4 bases for V and 3 bases for J; bases not matched to a gene: 9. The germline CDR1 and CDR2 sequences are MDHEN and SYDVKM. CDR3 size: 15 residues.

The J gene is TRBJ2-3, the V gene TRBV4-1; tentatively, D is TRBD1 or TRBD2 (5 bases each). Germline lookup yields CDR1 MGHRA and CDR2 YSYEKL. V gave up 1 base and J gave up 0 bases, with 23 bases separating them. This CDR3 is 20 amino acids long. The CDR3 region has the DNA TGCGCCAGCAGCCAAGTTTTGTGGGGAGCGTCAGGGACGAGCACAGATACGCAGTATTTT. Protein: CASSQVLWGASGTSTDTQYF.

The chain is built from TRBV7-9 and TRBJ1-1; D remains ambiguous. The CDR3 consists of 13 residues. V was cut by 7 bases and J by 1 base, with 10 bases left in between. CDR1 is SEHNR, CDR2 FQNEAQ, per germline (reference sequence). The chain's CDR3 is CASNWVPNTEAFF. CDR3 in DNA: TGTGCCAGCAACTGGGTACCGAACACTGAAGCTTTCTTT.